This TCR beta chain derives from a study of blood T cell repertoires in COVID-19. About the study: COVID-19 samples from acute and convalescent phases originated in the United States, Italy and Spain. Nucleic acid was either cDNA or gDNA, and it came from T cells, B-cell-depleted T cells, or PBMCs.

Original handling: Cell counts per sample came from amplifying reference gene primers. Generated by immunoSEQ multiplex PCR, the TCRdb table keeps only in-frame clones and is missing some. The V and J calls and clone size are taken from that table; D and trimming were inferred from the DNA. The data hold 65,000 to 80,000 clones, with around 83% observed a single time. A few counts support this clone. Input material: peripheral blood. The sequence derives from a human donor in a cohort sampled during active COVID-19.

The CDR3 DNA reads TGTGCCAGTAGTATATACGGACAGGGCCAGCCCCAGCATTTT. Translating gives CASSIYGQGQPQHF. The chain employs TRBV19 and TRBJ1-5; 8 bases match TRBD1. This CDR3 region has 14 residues. Germline-derived CDR1 and CDR2 are LNHDA and SQIVND (reference sequence). J was trimmed by 7 bases and V by 2 bases; bases with no gene match: 4.